This T cell receptor beta chain stems from a study of blood T cell repertoires in COVID-19. Across the study: The analysed material was cDNA or gDNA that came from T cells, B-cell-depleted T cells, or PBMCs.

The germline gives CDR1 MNHEY, CDR2 SMNVEV (reference sequence). This CDR3 contains 15 residues. Trimming cost V 6 bases and J 1 base; bases outside gene matches: 6. TCRdb's table, derived via immunoSEQ multiplex PCR, lists solely in-frame clones and lacks some. The sample carries 250,000 to 350,000 clones, 87% recorded once. Those who participated ranged in age from roughly 18 to 100 years and resided in 24 US areas. Participant-reported clinical history was the basis for cohort assignment. The sample was PBMCs or T cells enriched from blood (not recorded which). The origin of this receptor is a woman in her twenties or thirties who had recovered from COVID-19. The chain is built from TRBV27 and TRBJ1-5, with 7 bases that match TRBD1. The CDR3 region is CASRPRGPSNQPQHF. Written as DNA, the CDR3 is TGTGCCAGCAGACCGAGGGGGCCGAGCAATCAGCCCCAGCATTTT.